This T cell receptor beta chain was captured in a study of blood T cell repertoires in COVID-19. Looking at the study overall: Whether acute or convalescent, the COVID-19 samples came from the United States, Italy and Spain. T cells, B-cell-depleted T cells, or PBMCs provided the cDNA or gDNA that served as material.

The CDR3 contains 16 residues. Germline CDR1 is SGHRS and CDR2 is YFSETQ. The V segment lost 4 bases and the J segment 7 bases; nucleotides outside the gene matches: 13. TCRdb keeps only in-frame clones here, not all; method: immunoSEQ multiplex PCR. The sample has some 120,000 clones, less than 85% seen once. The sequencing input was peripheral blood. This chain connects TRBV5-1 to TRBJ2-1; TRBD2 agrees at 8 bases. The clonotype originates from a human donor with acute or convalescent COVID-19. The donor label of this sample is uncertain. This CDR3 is CASSPKAGVIGNEQFF. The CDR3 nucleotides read TGCGCCAGCAGCCCCAAAGCGGGGGTCATAGGTAATGAGCAGTTCTTC.